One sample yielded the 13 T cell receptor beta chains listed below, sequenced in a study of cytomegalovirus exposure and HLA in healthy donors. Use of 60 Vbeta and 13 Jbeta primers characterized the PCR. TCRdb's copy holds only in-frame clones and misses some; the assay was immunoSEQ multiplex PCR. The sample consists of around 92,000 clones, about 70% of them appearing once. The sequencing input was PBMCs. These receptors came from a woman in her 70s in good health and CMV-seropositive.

In DNA, the CDR3 is TGCGCCAGCAGCCAATTGTTTTTTCGCGACAAAGGAGGAAATGAGCAGTTCTTC. The encoded protein is CASSQLFFRDKGGNEQFF. The V call is TRBV4-1, the J call TRBJ2-1; TRBD2 might be the D (5 bases). Germline loops: CDR1 MGHRA, CDR2 YSYEKL. V lost 2 bases and J 7 bases, leaving 24 bases between the germline ends. The CDR3 contains 18 residues.

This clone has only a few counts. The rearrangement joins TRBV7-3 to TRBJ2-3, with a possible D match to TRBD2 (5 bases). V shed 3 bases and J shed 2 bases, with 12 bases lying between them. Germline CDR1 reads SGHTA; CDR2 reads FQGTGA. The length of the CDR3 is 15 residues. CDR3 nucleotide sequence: TGTGCCAGCAGCTTGATCCCGGGATTCACAGATACGCAGTATTTT. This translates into CASSLIPGFTDTQYF.

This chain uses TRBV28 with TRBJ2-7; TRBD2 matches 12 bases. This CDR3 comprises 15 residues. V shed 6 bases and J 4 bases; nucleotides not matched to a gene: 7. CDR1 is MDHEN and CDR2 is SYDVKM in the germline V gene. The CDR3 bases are TGTGCCAGCAGGGAAACTAGCGGGGGGCTTTACGAGCAGTACTTC. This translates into CASRETSGGLYEQYF.

CDR3 nucleotide sequence: TGTGCTAGTGGTTTTTATCCCGGGACTCTTACGAACACCGGGGAGCTGTTTTTT. It is translated as CASGFYPGTLTNTGELFF. J is TRBJ2-2 and V is TRBV12-5, with D perhaps TRBD2 (6 bases). The CDR3 runs to 18 residues. Trimming stripped 3 bases from V and 0 bases from J, with 17 bases between. From germline, CDR1 is LGHNT and CDR2 FRNRAP.

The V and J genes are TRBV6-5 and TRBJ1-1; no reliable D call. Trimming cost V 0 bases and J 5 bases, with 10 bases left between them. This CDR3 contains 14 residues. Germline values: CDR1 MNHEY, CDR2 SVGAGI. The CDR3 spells CASSYSGPATEAFF. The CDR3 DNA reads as TGTGCCAGCAGTTACTCGGGTCCAGCGACTGAAGCTTTCTTT.

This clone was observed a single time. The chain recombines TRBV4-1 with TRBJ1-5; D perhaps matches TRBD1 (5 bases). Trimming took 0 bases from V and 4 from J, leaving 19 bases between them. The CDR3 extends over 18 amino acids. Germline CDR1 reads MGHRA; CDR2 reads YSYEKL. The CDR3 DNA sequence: TGCGCCAGCAGCCAAGAGCGGGGGGGAGGGAGAGGGAATCAGCCCCAGCATTTT. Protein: CASSQERGGGRGNQPQHF.

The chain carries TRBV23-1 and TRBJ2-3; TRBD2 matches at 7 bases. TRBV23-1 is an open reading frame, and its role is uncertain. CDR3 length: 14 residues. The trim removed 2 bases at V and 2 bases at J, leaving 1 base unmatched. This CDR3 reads CASSQRLATDTQYF. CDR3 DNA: TGCGCCAGCAGTCAACGACTAGCCACAGATACGCAGTATTTT.

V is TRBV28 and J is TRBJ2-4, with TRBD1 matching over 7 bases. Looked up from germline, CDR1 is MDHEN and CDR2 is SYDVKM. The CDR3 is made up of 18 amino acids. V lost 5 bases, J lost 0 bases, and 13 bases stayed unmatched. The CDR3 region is CASSLGQKGALAKNIQYF. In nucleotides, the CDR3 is TGTGCCAGCAGTCTGGGACAGAAGGGAGCCCTAGCCAAAAACATTCAGTACTTC.

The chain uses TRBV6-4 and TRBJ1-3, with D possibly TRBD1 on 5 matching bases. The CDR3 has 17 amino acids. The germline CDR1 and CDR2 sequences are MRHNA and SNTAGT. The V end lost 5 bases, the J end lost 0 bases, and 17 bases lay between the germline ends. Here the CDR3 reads CASSHPGKHASGNTIYF. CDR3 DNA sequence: TGTGCCAGCAGTCACCCAGGGAAACACGCCTCTGGAAACACCATATATTTT.

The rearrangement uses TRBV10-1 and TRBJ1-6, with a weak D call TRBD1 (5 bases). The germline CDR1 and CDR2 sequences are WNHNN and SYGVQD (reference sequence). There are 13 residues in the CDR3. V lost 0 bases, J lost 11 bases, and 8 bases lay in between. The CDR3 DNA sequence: TGCGCCAGCAGTGAGTCGGGGGGAACACCCCTCCACTTT. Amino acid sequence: CASSESGGTPLHF.

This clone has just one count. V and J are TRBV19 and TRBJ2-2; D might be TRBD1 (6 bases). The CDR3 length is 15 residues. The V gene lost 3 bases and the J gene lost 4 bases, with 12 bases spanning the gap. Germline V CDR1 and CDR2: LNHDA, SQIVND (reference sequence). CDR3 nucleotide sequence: TGTGCCAGTAGTATGGGACATATGGGCACCGGGGAGCTGTTTTTT. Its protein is CASSMGHMGTGELFF.

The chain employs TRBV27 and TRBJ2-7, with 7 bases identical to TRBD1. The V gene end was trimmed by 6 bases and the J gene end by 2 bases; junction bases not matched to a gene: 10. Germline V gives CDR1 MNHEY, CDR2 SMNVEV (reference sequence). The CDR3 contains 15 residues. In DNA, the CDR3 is TGTGCCAGCAGCCCCTTGTCGGGACAGCCCTACGAGCAGTACTTC. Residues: CASSPLSGQPYEQYF.

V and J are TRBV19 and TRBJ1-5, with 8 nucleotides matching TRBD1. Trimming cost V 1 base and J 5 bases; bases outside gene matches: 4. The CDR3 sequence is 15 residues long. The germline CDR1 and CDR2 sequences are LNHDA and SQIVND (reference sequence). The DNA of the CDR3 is TGTGCCAGTAGTATAGTCGCAGGGGGCCATCAGCCCCAGCATTTT. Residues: CASSIVAGGHQPQHF. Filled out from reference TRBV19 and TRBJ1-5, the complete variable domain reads DGGITQSPKYLFRKEGQNVTLSCEQNLNHDAMYWYRQDPGQGLRLIYYSQIVNDFQKGDIAEGYSVSREKKESFPLTVTSAQKNPTAFYLCASSIVAGGHQPQHFGDGTRLSIL.